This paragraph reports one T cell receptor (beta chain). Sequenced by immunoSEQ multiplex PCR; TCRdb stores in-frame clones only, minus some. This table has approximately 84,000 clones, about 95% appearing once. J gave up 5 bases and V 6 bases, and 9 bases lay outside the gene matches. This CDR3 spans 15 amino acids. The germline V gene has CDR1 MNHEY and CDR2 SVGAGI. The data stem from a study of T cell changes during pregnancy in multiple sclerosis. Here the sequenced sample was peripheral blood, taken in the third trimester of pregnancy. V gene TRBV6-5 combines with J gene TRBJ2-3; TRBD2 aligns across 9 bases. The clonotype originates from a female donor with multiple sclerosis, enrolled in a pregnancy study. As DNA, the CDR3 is TGTGCCAGCAGCGTTGGACTAGCGTTCGGAGATACGCAGTATTTT. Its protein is CASSVGLAFGDTQYF.